This T cell receptor (beta chain) was recovered during a study of blood T cells in healthy people across ages. Study context: In model experiments, template switching was able to capture about one barcoded beta molecule for every two T cells that were present.

Germline V gene sequence: CDR1 MNHEY, CDR2 SMNVEV (reference sequence). V was clipped by 4 bases and J by 4 bases; unmatched bases: 8. This CDR3 has 17 residues. The individuals who served as donors were healthy Caucasians living in Russia, aged about 6 to 100. A J-beta primer mix and a sample-barcoded 5' primer were used in a second PCR of about 7 to 12 cycles. A template-switch adaptor that had 12 random nucleotides put a tag on each cDNA molecule. MiXCR, run by TCRdb on the 5' RACE reads, gives a single entry per CDR3 protein. The table records about 1.4 million distinct CDR3 sequences, approximately 59% of them present only once.

The specimen sequenced was blood. This TCR was recovered from a man between 18 and 29 years old in good health. The chain links TRBV27 to TRBJ2-1, with 12 bases lining up with TRBD2. CDR3 nucleotides: TGTGCCAGCAGTTCCGCCCAGACTAGCGGGAGATACAATGAGCAGTTCTTC. Amino acids: CASSSAQTSGRYNEQFF.